This T cell receptor beta chain stems from a study of cytomegalovirus exposure and HLA in healthy donors. Study findings and constraints: A few of the chains that were CMV-associated were confirmed in vitro to be specific for CMV antigens. Whilst most TCR sequences proved rare, a subset of public TCRs occurred across many donors.

Donors came from a validation cohort of 95 to 150 subjects, distinct from the first 666-subject cohort. Sequenced by immunoSEQ multiplex PCR; TCRdb stores in-frame clones only, minus some. The table lists 230,000 or so clones, around nine tenths of them singletons. With V trimmed by 5 bases and J by 6 bases, 10 bases remained unmatched. Looked up from germline, CDR1 is SEHNR and CDR2 is FQNEAQ (reference sequence). This CDR3 has 16 amino acids. A remark on this clone: The antigen is unknown.

This sequence joins TRBV7-9 and TRBJ2-1, with 10 bases lining up with TRBD2. The sequenced sample consisted of PBMCs. The TCR sequence derives from a woman younger than 30 in good health and CMV-seronegative. The CDR3 is CASSAGGSGRVNEQFF. Written as DNA, the CDR3 is TGTGCCAGCAGCGCCGGAGGGAGCGGGAGGGTCAATGAGCAGTTCTTC. Supplemented by reference TRBV7-9 and TRBJ2-1, the full variable domain reads DTGVSQNPRHKITKRGQNVTFRCDPISEHNRLYWYRQTLGQGPEFLTYFQNEAQLEKSRLLSDRFSAERPKGSFSTLEIQRTEQGDSAMYLCASSAGGSGRVNEQFFGPGTRLTVL.